Each of the 8 T cell receptor beta chains below was sequenced from the same sample in a study of OX40 agonist ivuxolimab in advanced cancers. The library relied on the immunoSEQ multiplex PCR assay. The table was pulled from immuneACCESS by TCRdb, which kept in-frame rearrangements only. Such tables lose some clones; where checked, under half of the loss comes from unresolved V genes, and the rest has no known cause. This sample is represented by just over 90,000 clones; about 93% of them were singletons. About 0.89% of the sample goes to the ten largest clones. The input for sequencing was CD4+ or CD8+ T cells sorted from blood, taken in a trial of the OX40 agonist ivuxolimab. All receptors come from an adult with an advanced solid tumor such as melanoma, head and neck, liver or kidney cancer.

The CDR3: CASSDSRCRGHYEQYF. The DNA of the CDR3 is TGTGCCAGCAGTGACTCGAGGTGCAGGGGACACTACGAGCAGTACTTC. This rearrangement joins TRBV6-4 to TRBJ2-7, with D perhaps TRBD1 (6 bases). The V and J ends lost 0 bases and 3 bases respectively, with 15 bases between them. This CDR3 is 16 amino acids long. Germline lookup yields CDR1 MRHNA and CDR2 SNTAGT.

The chain combines TRBV4-1 with TRBJ2-7; D tentatively reads TRBD1 or TRBD2 (5 bases each). This CDR3 has 19 amino acids. V gave up 2 bases and J gave up 0 bases, with 23 bases separating them. The germline gives CDR1 MGHRA, CDR2 YSYEKL. CDR3 sequence (DNA): TGCGCCAGCAGCCAATTGGAGCCTACCCGGGGCAGAATCTCCTACGAGCAGTACTTC. Encoded protein: CASSQLEPTRGRISYEQYF.

V usage is TRBV11-2 and J usage is TRBJ2-4; 8 bases are shared with TRBD1. V shed 2 bases, J shed 0 bases, and the junction held 12 bases outside the gene matches. Germline-derived CDR1 and CDR2 are SGHAT and FQNNGV. The CDR3 has 19 residues. The CDR3 bases are TGTGCCAGCAGCTTATTTACCCTGACAGGGGTTACAGCCAAAAACATTCAGTACTTC. As protein: CASSLFTLTGVTAKNIQYF.

This chain uses TRBV9 with TRBJ1-5; TRBD1 might be the D (5 bases). V was clipped by 7 bases and J by 0 bases, with 11 bases between them. The CDR3 consists of 14 residues. CDR1 and CDR2 (germline): SGDLS, YYNGEE. CDR3 sequence: CASGGTYSNQPQHF. The CDR3, as DNA: TGTGCCAGCGGGGGAACTTATAGCAATCAGCCCCAGCATTTT.

The chain recombines TRBV28 with TRBJ1-1; unclear D gene. The CDR3 has 14 residues. With 1 base removed from V and 10 bases from J, the gap between germline ends came to 16 bases. The V gene's germline CDR1 is MDHEN and CDR2 SYDVKM. Written as DNA, the CDR3 is TGTGCCAGCAGTTTATCGTCGGGGTCGTGGGTAGCTTTCTTT. Protein sequence: CASSLSSGSWVAFF.

Comments on this clone: At the DNA level, this CDR3 is encoded by other sequences in the same sample as well. The V call is TRBV9, the J call TRBJ2-2; no firm D call. The CDR3 covers 14 residues. Trimming stripped 4 bases from V and 7 bases from J, with 14 bases between. Germline-derived CDR1 and CDR2 are SGDLS and YYNGEE. The CDR3 here is CASSPVTVGGELFF. In nucleotides, the CDR3 is TGTGCCAGCAGCCCCGTTACGGTGGGCGGGGAGCTGTTTTTT.

The chain joins TRBV28 to TRBJ1-2, with D tentatively TRBD1 (5 bases). The V end was cut by 6 bases, the J end by 1 base, with 15 bases between. The CDR3 covers 15 residues. Germline V gives CDR1 MDHEN, CDR2 SYDVKM. The CDR3 region is CASSSPGSRNYGYTF. The CDR3 DNA follows: TGTGCCAGCAGCTCCCCAGGGTCCCGTAACTATGGCTACACCTTC.

V and J are TRBV13 and TRBJ2-1; D tentatively fits TRBD1 or TRBD2 (6 bases each). Per the germline V gene, CDR1 is PRHDT and CDR2 is FYEKMQ (reference sequence). Trimming removed 4 bases from V and 1 base from J, with 14 bases in between. The CDR3 is 16 amino acids. The CDR3 DNA is TGTGCCAGCAGCTCCCTGGGGGGCGGATCCTACAATGAGCAGTTCTTC. Amino acids: CASSSLGGGSYNEQFF.